This TCR beta chain was documented in a study of CXCR3-negative and CXCR3-positive naive CD8 T cells. UMI labels and 5' RACE were used to prepare the TRB cDNA libraries. TCRdb reworked the 5' RACE reads into one entry per CDR3 protein, no DNA. The sample's table shows 90,000 to 100,000 distinct CDR3 sequences. The CDR3 loop spans 15 amino acids. In germline, CDR1 is SQVTM, CDR2 ANQGSEA. J is TRBJ2-5 and V is TRBV29-1; TCRdb gives TRBD1 as the D gene, but with no DNA this cannot be confirmed. This sequence originates from a human donor in good health. Some clones in this sample may be carry-over from other donors' samples. Material: naive CXCR3- CD8+ T cells from blood. Described subset: CD45RO-CCR7+CD27+CD95- naive CD8+ T cells lacking CXCR3 (TNR3-). The CDR3 spells CSVTRPGHPEETQYF.